Judged by abundance, the clone carrying this T cell receptor (beta chain) is medium-sized. Antigen specificity is unknown. In germline, CDR1 is SGDLS, CDR2 YYNGEE. Between the trimmed V and J ends, which lost 3 bases and 9 bases, there was a span of 16 bases. The CDR3 covers 14 residues. Attachment of unique molecular identifiers to individual cDNA molecules was performed. Via MiXCR, TCRdb re-called the 5' RACE reads, giving one row per CDR3 protein. The table lists tens of thousands of distinct CDR3 sequences, approximately 6.3% of them singletons, with approximately 35% in the top ten. This sample is drawn from a study of early T cells in non-severe SARS-CoV-2 infection. Overall study: Bulk RNA taken from unsorted whole blood was sequenced, leaving chains unpaired. Study-level findings and limits: Missing private and CD4 specificities, VDJdb matching favored anti-spike CD8 responses.

The chain recombines TRBV9 with TRBJ2-1; D perhaps matches TRBD1 (6 bases). What was sequenced was whole blood. This receptor was identified in an adult who was a healthcare worker with PCR-confirmed SARS-CoV-2 infection or an uninfected control (not recorded which). The CDR3 loop reads CASSAQDLGGEQFF. The CDR3 nucleotides are TGTGCCAGCAGCGCGCAAGATTTAGGGGGTGAGCAGTTCTTC.